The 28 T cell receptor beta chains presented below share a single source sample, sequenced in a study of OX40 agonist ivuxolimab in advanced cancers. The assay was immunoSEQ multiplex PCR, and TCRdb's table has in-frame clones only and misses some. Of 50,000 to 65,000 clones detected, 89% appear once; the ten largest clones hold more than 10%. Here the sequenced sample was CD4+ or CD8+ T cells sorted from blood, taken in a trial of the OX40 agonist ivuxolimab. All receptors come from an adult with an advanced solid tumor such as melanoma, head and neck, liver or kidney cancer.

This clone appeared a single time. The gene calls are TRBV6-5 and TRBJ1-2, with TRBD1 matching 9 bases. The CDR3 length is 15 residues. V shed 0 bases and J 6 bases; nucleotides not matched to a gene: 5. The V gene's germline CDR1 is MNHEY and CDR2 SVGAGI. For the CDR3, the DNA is TGTGCCAGCAGTTACTCCCTCGGGACAGGGCATGGCTACACCTTC. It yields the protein CASSYSLGTGHGYTF.

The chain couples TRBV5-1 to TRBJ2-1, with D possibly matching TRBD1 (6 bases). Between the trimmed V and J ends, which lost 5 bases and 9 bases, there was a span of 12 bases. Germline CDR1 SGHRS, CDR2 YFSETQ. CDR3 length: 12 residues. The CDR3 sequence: CASRRTDSEQFF. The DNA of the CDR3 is TGCGCCAGCAGACGGACAGATAGTGAGCAGTTCTTC.

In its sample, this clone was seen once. CDR3 in amino acids: CASSLAGPNRRTGEAFF. The CDR3 DNA follows: TGTGCCAGCAGCTTAGCGGGCCCGAACAGACGAACAGGTGAAGCTTTCTTT. The chain is built from TRBV7-6 and TRBJ1-1, with a possible D match to TRBD1 (5 bases). Looked up from germline, CDR1 is SGHVS and CDR2 is FNYEAQ. The ends were cut back, 0 bases at V and 7 bases at J, with 21 bases in the middle. The CDR3 consists of 17 residues.

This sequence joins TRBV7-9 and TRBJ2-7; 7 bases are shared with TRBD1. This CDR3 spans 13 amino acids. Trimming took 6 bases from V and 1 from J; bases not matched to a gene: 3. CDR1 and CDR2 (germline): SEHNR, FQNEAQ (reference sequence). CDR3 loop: CASSTTGSYEQYF. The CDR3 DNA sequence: TGTGCCAGCAGTACGACAGGGTCCTACGAGCAGTACTTC.

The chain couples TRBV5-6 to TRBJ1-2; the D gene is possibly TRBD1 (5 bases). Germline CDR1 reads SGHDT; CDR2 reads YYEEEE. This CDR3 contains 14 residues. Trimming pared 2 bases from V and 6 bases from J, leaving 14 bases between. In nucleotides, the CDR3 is TGTGCCAGCAGCTTTACCGGCAGGGTGGATGGCTACACCTTC. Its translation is CASSFTGRVDGYTF.

This CDR3 reads CSVDVQGETQYF. CDR3 nucleotide sequence: TGCAGCGTTGATGTGCAGGGGGAGACCCAGTACTTC. J is TRBJ2-5 and V is TRBV29-1, with TRBD1 as a possible D gene (6 bases). Trimming stripped 3 bases from V and 5 bases from J, with 10 bases between. CDR3 length equals 12 residues. The V gene's germline CDR1 is SQVTM and CDR2 ANQGSEA.

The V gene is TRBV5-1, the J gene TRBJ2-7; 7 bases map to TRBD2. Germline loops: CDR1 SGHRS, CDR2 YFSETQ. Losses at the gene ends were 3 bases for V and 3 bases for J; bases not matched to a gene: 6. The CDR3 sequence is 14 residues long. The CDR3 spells CASSSRTRLYEQYF. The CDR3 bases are TGCGCCAGCAGCTCCCGGACTAGACTCTACGAGCAGTACTTC.

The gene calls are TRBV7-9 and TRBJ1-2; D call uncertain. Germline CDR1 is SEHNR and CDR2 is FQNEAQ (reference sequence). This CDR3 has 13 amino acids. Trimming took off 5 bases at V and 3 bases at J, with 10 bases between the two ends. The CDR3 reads CASSVDGDYGYTF. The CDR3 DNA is TGTGCCAGCAGCGTCGACGGGGACTATGGCTACACCTTC.

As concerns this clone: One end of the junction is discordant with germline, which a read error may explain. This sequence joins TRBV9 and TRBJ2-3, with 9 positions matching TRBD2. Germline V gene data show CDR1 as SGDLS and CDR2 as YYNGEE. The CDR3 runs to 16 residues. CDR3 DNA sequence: TGTGCCAGCAGCGTAGAAGGTAGCGGGAGCATAGATACGCAGTATTTT. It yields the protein CASSVEGSGSIDTQYF.

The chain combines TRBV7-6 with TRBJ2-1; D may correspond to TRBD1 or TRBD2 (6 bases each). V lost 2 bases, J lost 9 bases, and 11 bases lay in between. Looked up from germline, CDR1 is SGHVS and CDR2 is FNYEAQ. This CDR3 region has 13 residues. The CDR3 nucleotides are TGTGCCAGCAGCTTAATTGGGGGGCGTGAGCAGTTCTTC. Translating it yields CASSLIGGREQFF.

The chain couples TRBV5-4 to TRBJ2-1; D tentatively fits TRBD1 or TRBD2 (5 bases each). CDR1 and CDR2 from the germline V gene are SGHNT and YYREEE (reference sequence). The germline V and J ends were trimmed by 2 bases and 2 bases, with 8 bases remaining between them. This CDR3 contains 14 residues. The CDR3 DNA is TGTGCCAGCAGCTTCGGGGCCCCCTACAATGAGCAGTTCTTC. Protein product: CASSFGAPYNEQFF.

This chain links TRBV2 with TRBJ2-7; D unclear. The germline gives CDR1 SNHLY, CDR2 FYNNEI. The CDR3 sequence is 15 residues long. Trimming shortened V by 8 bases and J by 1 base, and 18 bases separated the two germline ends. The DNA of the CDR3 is TGTGCCAGCGGGTCGTCGATCCTAAATTCCTACGAGCAGTACTTC. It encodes CASGSSILNSYEQYF.

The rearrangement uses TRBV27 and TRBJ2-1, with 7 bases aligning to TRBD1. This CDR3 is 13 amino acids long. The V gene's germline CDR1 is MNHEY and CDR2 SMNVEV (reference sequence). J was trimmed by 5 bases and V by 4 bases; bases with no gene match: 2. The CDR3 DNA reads TGTGCCAGCAGTTGGGACAGAAACAATGAGCAGTTCTTC. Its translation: CASSWDRNNEQFF.

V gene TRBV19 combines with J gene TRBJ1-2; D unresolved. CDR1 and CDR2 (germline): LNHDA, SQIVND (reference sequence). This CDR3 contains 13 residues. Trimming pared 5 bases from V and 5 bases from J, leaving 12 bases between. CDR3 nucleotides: TGTGCCAGTAGTCCAATCGGTGCTTATGGCTACACCTTC. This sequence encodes CASSPIGAYGYTF.

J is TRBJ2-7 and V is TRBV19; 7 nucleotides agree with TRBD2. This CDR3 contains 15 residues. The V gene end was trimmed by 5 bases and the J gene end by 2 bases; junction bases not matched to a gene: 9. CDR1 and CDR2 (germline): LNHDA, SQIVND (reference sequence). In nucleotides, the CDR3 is TGTGCCAGTAGTTTTTCCGGGGGGTTCCCCTACGAGCAGTACTTC. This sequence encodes CASSFSGGFPYEQYF. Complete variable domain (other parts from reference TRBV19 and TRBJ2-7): DGGITQSPKYLFRKEGQNVTLSCEQNLNHDAMYWYRQDPGQGLRLIYYSQIVNDFQKGDIAEGYSVSREKKESFPLTVTSAQKNPTAFYLCASSFSGGFPYEQYFGPGTRLTVT.

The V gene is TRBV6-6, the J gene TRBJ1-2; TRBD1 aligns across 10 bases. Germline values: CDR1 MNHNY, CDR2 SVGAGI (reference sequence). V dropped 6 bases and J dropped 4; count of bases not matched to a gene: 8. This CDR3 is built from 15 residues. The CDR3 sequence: CASRDRDRGFYGYTF. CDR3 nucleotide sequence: TGTGCCAGCAGGGATAGGGACAGGGGATTCTATGGCTACACCTTC.

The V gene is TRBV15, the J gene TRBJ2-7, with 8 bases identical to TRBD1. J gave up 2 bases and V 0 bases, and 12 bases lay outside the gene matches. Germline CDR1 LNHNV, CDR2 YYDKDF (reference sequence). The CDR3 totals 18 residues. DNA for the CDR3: TGTGCCACCAGCAGAGATCATCACCGGGACAGGAAAACCTACGAGCAGTACTTC. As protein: CATSRDHHRDRKTYEQYF.

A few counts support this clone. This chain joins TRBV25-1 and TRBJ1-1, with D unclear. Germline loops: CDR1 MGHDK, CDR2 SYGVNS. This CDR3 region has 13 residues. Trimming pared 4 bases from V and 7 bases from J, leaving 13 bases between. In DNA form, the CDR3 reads TGTGCCAGCAGTGCCGGATCCCAGAATGAAGCTTTCTTT. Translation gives CASSAGSQNEAFF. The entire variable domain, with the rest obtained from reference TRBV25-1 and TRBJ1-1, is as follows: EADIYQTPRYLVIGTGKKITLECSQTMGHDKMYWYQQDPGMELHLIHYSYGVNSTEKGDLSSESTVSRIRTEHFPLTLESARPSHTSQYLCASSAGSQNEAFFGQGTRLTVV.

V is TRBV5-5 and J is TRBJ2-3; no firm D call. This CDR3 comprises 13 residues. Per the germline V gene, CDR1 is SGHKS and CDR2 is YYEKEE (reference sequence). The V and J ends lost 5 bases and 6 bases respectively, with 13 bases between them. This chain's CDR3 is CASSFWVDDTQYF. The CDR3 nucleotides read TGTGCCAGCAGTTTTTGGGTGGACGATACGCAGTATTTT. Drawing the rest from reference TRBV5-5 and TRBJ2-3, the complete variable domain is DAGVTQSPTHLIKTRGQQVTLRCSPISGHKSVSWYQQVLGQGPQFIFQYYEKEERGRGNFPDRFSARQFPNYSSELNVNALLLGDSALYLCASSFWVDDTQYFGPGTRLTVL.

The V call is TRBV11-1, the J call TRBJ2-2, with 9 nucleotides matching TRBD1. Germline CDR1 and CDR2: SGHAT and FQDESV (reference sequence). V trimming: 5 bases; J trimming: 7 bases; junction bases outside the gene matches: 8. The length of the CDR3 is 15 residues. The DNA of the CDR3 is TGTGCCAGCAGCATACGGGACAGGGCCTACGGGGAGCTGTTTTTT. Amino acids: CASSIRDRAYGELFF.

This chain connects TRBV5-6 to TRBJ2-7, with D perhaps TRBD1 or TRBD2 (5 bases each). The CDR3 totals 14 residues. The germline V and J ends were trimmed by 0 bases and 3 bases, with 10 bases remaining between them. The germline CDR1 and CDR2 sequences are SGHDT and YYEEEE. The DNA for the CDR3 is TGTGCCAGCAGCTTGGGGGACGTCTTCTACGAGCAGTACTTC. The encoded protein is CASSLGDVFYEQYF. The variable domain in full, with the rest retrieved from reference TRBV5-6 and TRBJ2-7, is DAGVTQSPTHLIKTRGQQVTLRCSPKSGHDTVSWYQQALGQGPQFIFQYYEEEERQRGNFPDRFSGHQFPNYSSELNVNALLLGDSALYLCASSLGDVFYEQYFGPGTRLTVT.

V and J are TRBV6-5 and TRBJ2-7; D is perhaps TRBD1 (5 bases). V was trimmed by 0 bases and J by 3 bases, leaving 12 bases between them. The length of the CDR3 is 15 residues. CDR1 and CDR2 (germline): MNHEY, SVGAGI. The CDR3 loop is CASSYSSAGYYEQYF. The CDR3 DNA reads TGTGCCAGCAGTTACTCGTCCGCAGGGTACTACGAGCAGTACTTC.

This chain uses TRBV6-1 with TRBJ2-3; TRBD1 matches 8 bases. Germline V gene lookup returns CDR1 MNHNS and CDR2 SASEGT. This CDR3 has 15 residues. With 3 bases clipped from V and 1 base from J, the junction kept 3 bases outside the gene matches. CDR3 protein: CASSETGDGTDTQYF. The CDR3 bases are TGTGCCAGCAGTGAGACAGGGGATGGCACAGATACGCAGTATTTT.

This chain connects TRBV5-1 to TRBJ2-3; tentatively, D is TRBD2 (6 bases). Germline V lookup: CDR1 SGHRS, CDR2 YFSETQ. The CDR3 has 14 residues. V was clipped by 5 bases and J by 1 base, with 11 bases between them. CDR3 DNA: TGCGCCAGCAGTGAGGGAGGCGGCACAGATACGCAGTATTTT. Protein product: CASSEGGGTDTQYF.

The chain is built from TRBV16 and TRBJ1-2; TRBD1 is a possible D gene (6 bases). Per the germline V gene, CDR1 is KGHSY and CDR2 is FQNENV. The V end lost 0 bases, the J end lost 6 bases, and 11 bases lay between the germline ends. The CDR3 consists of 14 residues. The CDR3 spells CASSQSGAADGYTF. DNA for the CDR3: TGTGCCAGCAGCCAATCGGGGGCTGCCGATGGCTACACCTTC.

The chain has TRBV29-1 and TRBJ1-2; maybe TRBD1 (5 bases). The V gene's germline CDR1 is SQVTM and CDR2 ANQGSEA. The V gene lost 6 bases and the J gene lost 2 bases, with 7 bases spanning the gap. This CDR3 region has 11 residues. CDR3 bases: TGCAGCGTGGGACCGAACTATGGCTACACCTTC. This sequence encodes CSVGPNYGYTF.

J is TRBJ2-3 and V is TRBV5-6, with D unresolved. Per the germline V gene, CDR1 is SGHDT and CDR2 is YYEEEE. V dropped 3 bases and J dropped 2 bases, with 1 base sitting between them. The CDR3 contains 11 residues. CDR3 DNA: TGTGCCAGCAGCTCCACAGATACGCAGTATTTT. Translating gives CASSSTDTQYF.

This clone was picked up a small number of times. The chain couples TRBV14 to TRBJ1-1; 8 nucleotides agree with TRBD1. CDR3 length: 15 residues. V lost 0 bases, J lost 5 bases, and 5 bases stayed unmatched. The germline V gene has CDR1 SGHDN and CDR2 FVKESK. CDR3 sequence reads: CASSQDGQGMTEAFF. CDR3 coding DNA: TGTGCCAGCAGCCAAGATGGACAGGGCATGACTGAAGCTTTCTTT.